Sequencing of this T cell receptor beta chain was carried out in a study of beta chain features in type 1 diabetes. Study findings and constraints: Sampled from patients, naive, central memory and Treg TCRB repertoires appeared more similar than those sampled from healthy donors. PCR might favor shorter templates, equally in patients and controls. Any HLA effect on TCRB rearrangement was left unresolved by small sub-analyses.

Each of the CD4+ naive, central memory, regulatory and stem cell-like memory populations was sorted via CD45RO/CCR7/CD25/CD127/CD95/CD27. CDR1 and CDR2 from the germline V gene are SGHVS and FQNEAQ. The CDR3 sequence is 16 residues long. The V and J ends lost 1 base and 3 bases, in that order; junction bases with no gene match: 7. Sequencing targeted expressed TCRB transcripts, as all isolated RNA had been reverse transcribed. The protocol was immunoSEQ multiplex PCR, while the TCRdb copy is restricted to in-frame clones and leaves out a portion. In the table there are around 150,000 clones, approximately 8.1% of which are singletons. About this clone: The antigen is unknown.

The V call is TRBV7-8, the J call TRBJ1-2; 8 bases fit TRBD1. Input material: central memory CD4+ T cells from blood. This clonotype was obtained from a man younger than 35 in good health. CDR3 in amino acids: CASSLDHDRGDYGYTF. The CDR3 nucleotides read TGTGCCAGCAGCTTAGACCACGACAGGGGAGACTATGGCTACACCTTC.